The source of this T cell receptor (beta chain) is a study of shared clonotypes between healthy human individuals. General observations from the study: The study sampled only blood, and tissue repertoires likely differ. A few donors had about 5% of their naive CD4 clonotypes in common.

As for this clone: What it binds is not known.

A CD45RA+ naive subset and a CD45RA-negative memory subset were split from CD4+ cells. CDR3 size: 15 residues. V was clipped by 2 bases and J by 3 bases, with 14 bases between them. Germline values: CDR1 MNHNY, CDR2 SVGAGI (reference sequence). Over several immunoSEQ plates, each subset's genomic DNA was distributed in even portions. The protocol was immunoSEQ multiplex PCR, while the TCRdb copy is restricted to in-frame clones and leaves out a portion. The sample shows hundreds of thousands of clones, roughly 70% of them seen only once. The sequencing input was memory CD4+ T cells sorted from blood. The sample's subset: CD45RA-negative fraction. This TCR derives from a woman in her 30s in good health. The V gene is TRBV6-6, the J gene TRBJ2-7, with D uncertain. This CDR3 reads CASSYRTAEHYEQYF. The CDR3 nucleotides are TGTGCCAGCAGTTACCGCACGGCAGAGCACTACGAGCAGTACTTC.